Following are 29 T cell receptor beta chains from one sample sequenced in a study of blood T cell repertoires in COVID-19. Clones were read by immunoSEQ multiplex PCR, and TCRdb kept only the in-frame ones, dropping some. The top ten hold 2.5% to 3% of the sample, which has about 49,000 clones, around four fifths seen once. The sample was peripheral blood. The receptors derive from a woman between 55 and 75 years old with acute or convalescent COVID-19.

This chain uses TRBV5-8 with TRBJ1-1; 9 bases map to TRBD1. Trimming took 4 bases from V and 6 from J; bases not matched to a gene: 10. CDR3 length equals 15 residues. CDR1 is SGHTS, CDR2 YDEGEE, per germline. The CDR3 DNA reads as TGTGCCAGCAGCCAAGGGACAGGGAGAGGGGCTGAAGCTTTCTTT. It yields the protein CASSQGTGRGAEAFF.

This CDR3 is CATSEPGSTGANVLTF. CDR3 in DNA: TGTGCCACCAGTGAGCCAGGGTCCACTGGGGCCAACGTCCTGACTTTC. This sequence joins TRBV24-1 and TRBJ2-6, with a possible D match to TRBD1 (5 bases). Germline V lookup: CDR1 KGHDR, CDR2 SFDVKD. This CDR3 is 16 amino acids long. The ends were cut back, 4 bases at V and 2 bases at J, with 11 bases in the middle.

V usage is TRBV5-1 and J usage is TRBJ2-1; 7 nucleotides agree with TRBD2. V lost 0 bases to trimming and J lost 6 bases; unmatched junction nucleotides: 0. CDR1 SGHRS and CDR2 YFSETQ come from the germline V gene. The CDR3 is 13 amino acids. For the CDR3, the DNA is TGCGCCAGCAGCTTGGGACTAGCCAATGAGCAGTTCTTC. As protein: CASSLGLANEQFF.

The gene calls are TRBV9 and TRBJ2-7; perhaps TRBD1 as D (6 bases). The V and J ends lost 0 bases and 5 bases respectively, with 9 bases between them. CDR1 SGDLS and CDR2 YYNGEE come from the germline V gene. There are 13 residues in the CDR3. CDR3 nucleotide sequence: TGTGCCAGCAGCGTAGGGACAGTACACGAGCAGTACTTC. This gives the protein CASSVGTVHEQYF.

This clone was observed a few times. The chain joins TRBV29-1 to TRBJ1-1, with a possible D match to TRBD1 (5 bases). Germline V lookup: CDR1 SQVTM, CDR2 ANQGSEA. The CDR3 extends over 14 amino acids. Trimming pared 7 bases from V and 1 base from J, leaving 16 bases between. The CDR3 DNA reads TGCAGCGCCGGGAGGGGCAGTGGGAACACTGAAGCTTTCTTT. Translated: CSAGRGSGNTEAFF. The full variable domain, completed using reference TRBV29-1 and TRBJ1-1, is SAVISQKPSRDICQRGTSLTIQCQVDSQVTMMFWYRQQPGQSLTLIATANQGSEATYESGFVIDKFPISRPNLTFSTLTVSNMSPEDSSIYLCSAGRGSGNTEAFFGQGTRLTVV.

The chain employs TRBV5-4 and TRBJ1-3; no clear D gene. Germline CDR1 SGHNT, CDR2 YYREEE (reference sequence). Trimming stripped 3 bases from V and 4 bases from J, with 8 bases between. CDR3 length equals 13 residues. The CDR3 here is CASSYREGNTIYF. In DNA form, the CDR3 reads TGTGCCAGCAGCTATAGGGAGGGAAACACCATATATTTT.

This clone was seen a few times. The chain recombines TRBV15 with TRBJ1-2, with TRBD1 as a possible D gene (6 bases). V lost 0 bases, J lost 3 bases, and 14 bases lay in between. Germline V gene lookup returns CDR1 LNHNV and CDR2 YYDKDF (reference sequence). The CDR3 runs to 16 residues. Here the CDR3 DNA reads TGTGCCACCAGCAGAGAATATATCAGGGGTGACTATGGCTACACCTTC. It encodes CATSREYIRGDYGYTF. The full variable domain, in which reference TRBV15 and TRBJ1-2 provide the parts outside the CDR3, is DAMVIQNPRYQVTQFGKPVTLSCSQTLNHNVMYWYQQKSSQAPKLLFHYYDKDFNNEADTPDNFQSRRPNTSFCFLDIRSPGLGDTAMYLCATSREYIRGDYGYTFGSGTRLTVV.

The V call is TRBV7-2, the J call TRBJ2-5, with 11 bases matching TRBD2. The CDR3 has 16 residues. The trim removed 7 bases at V and 4 bases at J, leaving 11 bases unmatched. The V gene's germline CDR1 is SGHTA and CDR2 FQGNSA. CDR3 nucleotides: TGTGCCAGCACCTTTACCCCGCTAGCGGGGGGAGAGACCCAGTACTTC. This translates into CASTFTPLAGGETQYF.

This clone occurred a few times. The CDR3 coding sequence is TGTGCCAGCAGCCAAGAGACAGGGCGCACTGAAGCTTTCTTT. This translates into CASSQETGRTEAFF. The J gene is TRBJ1-1, the V gene TRBV14; 7 nucleotides align to TRBD1. Germline CDR1 SGHDN, CDR2 FVKESK. The V and J ends lost 0 bases and 4 bases, in that order; junction bases with no gene match: 2. The CDR3 extends over 14 amino acids.

The chain uses TRBV5-1 and TRBJ2-1, with D possibly TRBD2 on 7 matching bases. The CDR3 runs 15 residues. Germline loops: CDR1 SGHRS, CDR2 YFSETQ. Trimming took 4 bases from V and 6 from J, leaving 17 bases between them. CDR3 amino acids: CASSGGAGGFNEQFF. The DNA for the CDR3 is TGCGCCAGCAGCGGGGGGGCGGGCGGTTTCAATGAGCAGTTCTTC.

The chain joins TRBV4-2 to TRBJ2-6; 10 bases match TRBD1. Germline trimming cut 3 bases from V and 2 bases from J; bases unmatched to any gene: 7. The CDR3 contains 18 residues. The germline V gene encodes CDR1 LGHNA and CDR2 YNFKEQ. The CDR3 region is CASSQPWDRGTGANVLTF. The CDR3, as DNA: TGTGCCAGCAGCCAGCCCTGGGACAGGGGTACTGGGGCCAACGTCCTGACTTTC.

This chain links TRBV18 with TRBJ1-5; D gene uncertain. Trimming pared 2 bases from V and 2 bases from J, leaving 10 bases between. Germline V CDR1 and CDR2: KGHSH, LQKENI. CDR3 size: 15 residues. CDR3 bases: TGTGCCAGCTCACCAGAAGCGGAGGGCAATCAGCCCCAGCATTTT. The encoded protein is CASSPEAEGNQPQHF.

V usage is TRBV28 and J usage is TRBJ1-2; unclear D gene. The CDR3 has 12 residues. Between the trimmed V and J ends, which lost 5 bases and 4 bases, there was a span of 8 bases. CDR1 and CDR2 (germline): MDHEN, SYDVKM. The CDR3 is CASSRLSYGYTF. The CDR3 DNA reads as TGTGCCAGCAGTCGTCTCAGCTATGGCTACACCTTC.

The J gene is TRBJ1-5, the V gene TRBV7-9, with 8 bases matching TRBD1. Germline V gene data show CDR1 as SEHNR and CDR2 as FQNEAQ (reference sequence). The V and J ends lost 1 base and 0 bases, in that order; junction bases with no gene match: 5. This CDR3 spans 17 amino acids. The CDR3 loop is CASSLGTGTYSNQPQHF. Written as DNA, the CDR3 is TGTGCCAGCAGCTTAGGGACAGGGACTTATAGCAATCAGCCCCAGCATTTT.

The sample holds one count of this clone. This rearrangement joins TRBV30 to TRBJ2-1; 9 bases agree with TRBD2. CDR1 is GTSNPN and CDR2 is SVGIG in the germline V gene (reference sequence). The CDR3 sequence is 15 residues long. After removal of 3 bases from V and 6 bases from J, the junction contained 9 bases not matched to a gene. The CDR3 region has the DNA TGTGCCTGGAGGCATAGCGGGGGCCCTTCCAATGAGCAGTTCTTC. The encoded protein is CAWRHSGGPSNEQFF.

This chain uses TRBV4-1 with TRBJ2-5; 9 nucleotides line up with TRBD2. In germline, CDR1 is MGHRA, CDR2 YSYEKL. Germline trimming cut 4 bases from V and 2 bases from J; bases unmatched to any gene: 11. This CDR3 contains 17 residues. This chain's CDR3 is CASSPTRGGPDQETQYF. For the CDR3, the DNA is TGCGCCAGCAGCCCAACGCGGGGGGGGCCGGATCAAGAGACCCAGTACTTC.

This sequence joins TRBV7-2 and TRBJ2-2; 7 bases are shared with TRBD1. Germline V gives CDR1 SGHTA, CDR2 FQGNSA. The J segment lost 4 bases and the V segment lost 5 bases, leaving 7 bases of the junction unmatched. The CDR3 runs to 15 residues. As DNA, the CDR3 is TGTGCCAGCAGCCCGAGGACAGGCGGCACCGGGGAGCTGTTTTTT. Protein product: CASSPRTGGTGELFF.

The V and J genes are TRBV3-1 (or the pseudogene TRBV3-2) and TRBJ1-5; D call uncertain. CDR3 length: 16 residues. The germline V gene has CDR1 LGHDT and CDR2 YNNKEL (reference sequence). Trimming stripped 1 base from V and 4 bases from J, with 14 bases between. CDR3 coding DNA: TGTGCCAGCAGCCAAGGGTCCGGGAGACTGAATCAGCCCCAGCATTTT. It is translated as CASSQGSGRLNQPQHF.

This rearrangement joins TRBV4-1 to TRBJ2-6; 9 bases map to TRBD1. The length of the CDR3 is 16 residues. In germline, CDR1 is MGHRA, CDR2 YSYEKL. Trimming cost V 4 bases and J 0 bases; bases outside gene matches: 1. CDR3 in amino acids: CASSRDRDSGANVLTF. Here the CDR3 DNA reads TGCGCCAGCAGCCGGGACAGGGACTCTGGGGCCAACGTCCTGACTTTC.

This chain links TRBV29-1 with TRBJ2-2; 14 nucleotides agree with TRBD2. The CDR3 length is 16 residues. Germline V gives CDR1 SQVTM, CDR2 ANQGSEA. V was pared by 4 bases and J by 1 base, with 2 bases of the junction left unmatched. The CDR3 is CSVAGLAGVNTGELFF. The CDR3 bases are TGCAGCGTTGCGGGACTAGCGGGAGTGAACACCGGGGAGCTGTTTTTT.

The CDR3 sequence is CASSRDSYEQYF. Written as DNA, the CDR3 is TGTGCCAGCAGCCGGGACAGCTACGAGCAGTACTTC. V and J are TRBV25-1 and TRBJ2-7; TRBD1 aligns across 7 bases. Germline V gene sequence: CDR1 MGHDK, CDR2 SYGVNS. J gave up 3 bases and V 6 bases, and 2 bases lay outside the gene matches. CDR3 size: 12 residues.

In this sample, this clone turned up once. The junction departs from germline at one end; a sequencing error may be responsible. The V gene is TRBV10-1, the J gene TRBJ2-1; D unclear. Germline assignment: CDR1 WNHNN and CDR2 SYGVQD (reference sequence). The CDR3 is 16 residues long. Here the CDR3 reads CASGDQAASSYNEQFF. The CDR3 DNA follows: TGCGCCAGCGGTGACCAGGCTGCCAGCTCCTACAATGAGCAGTTCTTC.

V and J are TRBV5-1 and TRBJ2-7; D might be TRBD1 (6 bases). The CDR3 is 14 amino acids. CDR1 SGHRS and CDR2 YFSETQ come from the germline V gene. Trimming removed 7 bases at V and 2 bases at J, with 16 bases between. The DNA for the CDR3 is TGCGCCAGCGGATACAGGACAGATGCCTACGAGCAGTACTTC. It translates to CASGYRTDAYEQYF.

V gene TRBV7-2 combines with J gene TRBJ2-7; no clear D. The germline gives CDR1 SGHTA, CDR2 FQGNSA. V was trimmed by 0 bases and J by 6 bases, leaving 12 bases between them. This CDR3 contains 14 residues. The CDR3 bases are TGTGCCAGCAGCTTAGCGCAGGCGCCCTCCGAGCAGTACTTC. As protein: CASSLAQAPSEQYF.

The V call is TRBV4-2, the J call TRBJ1-5; 9 bases are shared with TRBD1. J was trimmed by 0 bases and V by 0 bases; bases with no gene match: 6. Per the germline V gene, CDR1 is LGHNA and CDR2 is YNFKEQ. CDR3 length: 18 amino acids. The CDR3 DNA sequence: TGTGCCAGCAGCCAAGATGAGGACAGGGGTTATAGCAATCAGCCCCAGCATTTT. Translating gives CASSQDEDRGYSNQPQHF.

The CDR3 DNA is TGTGCCAGCAGCAGCTCCGGGACTAGCGGCAACAATGAGCAGTTCTTC. It codes for CASSSSGTSGNNEQFF. The chain has TRBV9 and TRBJ2-1, with 11 bases aligning to TRBD2. Germline loops: CDR1 SGDLS, CDR2 YYNGEE. CDR3 size: 16 residues. V shed 4 bases and J 5 bases; nucleotides not matched to a gene: 8.

The chain uses TRBV28 and TRBJ1-2, with D possibly being TRBD1 (6 bases). Germline assignment: CDR1 MDHEN and CDR2 SYDVKM. V lost 5 bases and J lost 5, with 15 bases in between. The CDR3 covers 14 residues. CDR3 loop: CASSPPGTRYGYTF. The CDR3 nucleotides read TGTGCCAGCAGTCCACCCGGGACACGTTATGGCTACACCTTC.

Note on this clone: Distinct nucleotide sequences in the sample also encode this CDR3. V gene TRBV5-1 combines with J gene TRBJ1-3, with 7 bases matching TRBD1. Trimming at V came to 4 bases and at J to 4 bases, leaving 5 bases not matched to a gene. Looked up from germline, CDR1 is SGHRS and CDR2 is YFSETQ. This CDR3 has 14 residues. The CDR3 reads CASSLGTDGNTIYF. For the CDR3, the DNA is TGCGCCAGCAGCCTCGGGACAGACGGAAACACCATATATTTT.

The V gene is TRBV30, the J gene TRBJ1-6; TRBD1 agrees at 7 bases. CDR3 length: 18 amino acids. Germline loops: CDR1 GTSNPN, CDR2 SVGIG (reference sequence). V was pared by 2 bases and J by 4 bases, with 14 bases of the junction left unmatched. In nucleotides, the CDR3 is TGTGCCTGGAGTCCGGGGACAGAAAAGCGTCTTTATAATTCACCCCTCCACTTT. Protein: CAWSPGTEKRLYNSPLHF.